Shown below are 8 T cell receptor beta chains from a single sample sequenced in a study of blood T cell repertoires in COVID-19. Measured with immunoSEQ multiplex PCR; TCRdb has only the in-frame clones, and not every one. This table holds 130,000 or so clones, around 84% found once. The material sequenced was PBMCs or T cells enriched from blood (not recorded which). The receptors shown here come from a man between 40 and 49 years old with acute COVID-19.

This clone appeared a few times. V is TRBV7-2 and J is TRBJ2-7, with 7 bases lining up with TRBD2. Germline V gene lookup returns CDR1 SGHTA and CDR2 FQGNSA. J lost 2 bases, V lost 1 base, and 2 bases had no gene match. CDR3 length: 14 residues. The CDR3 DNA is TGTGCCAGCAGCTTAGTAGGGACTACCTACGAGCAGTACTTC. Its protein product is CASSLVGTTYEQYF.

This CDR3 reads CASSFVGGNSPLHF. The DNA for the CDR3 is TGTGCCAGCAGTTTCGTGGGGGGTAATTCACCCCTCCACTTT. V gene TRBV13 combines with J gene TRBJ1-6, with D possibly matching TRBD1 (5 bases). The V end lost 6 bases, the J end lost 6 bases, and 12 bases lay between the germline ends. This CDR3 comprises 14 residues. Looked up from germline, CDR1 is PRHDT and CDR2 is FYEKMQ (reference sequence).

This chain connects TRBV30 to TRBJ2-5; 8 bases line up with TRBD2. J gave up 4 bases and V 2 bases, and 3 bases lay outside the gene matches. Per the germline V gene, CDR1 is GTSNPN and CDR2 is SVGIG (reference sequence). The CDR3 spans 13 residues. This chain's CDR3 is CAWSRGGVETQYF. The CDR3 nucleotides are TGTGCCTGGAGTCGGGGGGGGGTAGAGACCCAGTACTTC.

There are a few counts of this clone. The chain couples TRBV2 to TRBJ2-7; possibly TRBD1 for D (5 bases). The germline V gene encodes CDR1 SNHLY and CDR2 FYNNEI. V was cut by 3 bases and J by 0 bases, with 9 bases left in between. This CDR3 spans 14 amino acids. CDR3 protein: CASSETVFSYEQYF. The CDR3, as DNA: TGTGCCAGCAGTGAGACAGTCTTCTCCTACGAGCAGTACTTC.

This chain joins TRBV18 and TRBJ2-1; the match to TRBD2 covers 11 bases. Germline loops: CDR1 KGHSH, CDR2 LQKENI. This CDR3 is built from 14 residues. Losses at the gene ends were 2 bases for V and 6 bases for J; bases not matched to a gene: 0. CDR3 loop: CASSPTSGSNEQFF. DNA of the CDR3: TGTGCCAGCTCACCAACTAGCGGGAGCAATGAGCAGTTCTTC.

This chain joins TRBV11-2 and TRBJ2-7; D is possibly TRBD2 (6 bases). CDR3 length: 15 residues. V was clipped by 3 bases and J by 0 bases, with 12 bases between them. Germline V CDR1 and CDR2: SGHAT, FQNNGV. CDR3 coding DNA: TGTGCCAGCAGCTTTTCGGGGGAGAGCTCCTACGAGCAGTACTTC. Translated: CASSFSGESSYEQYF.

The gene calls are TRBV9 and TRBJ1-1; no firm D call. This CDR3 comprises 14 residues. Germline loops: CDR1 SGDLS, CDR2 YYNGEE. The V end was cut by 3 bases, the J end by 2 bases, with 11 bases between. The CDR3 region has the DNA TGTGCCAGCAGCGCCCCCGGGTCAAACACTGAAGCTTTCTTT. This translates into CASSAPGSNTEAFF.

This chain links TRBV2 with TRBJ1-5; D remains ambiguous. V was cut by 2 bases and J by 3 bases, with 8 bases left in between. Germline V gives CDR1 SNHLY, CDR2 FYNNEI. The CDR3 consists of 14 residues. CDR3 region: CASSESQINQPQHF. The DNA of the CDR3 is TGTGCCAGCAGTGAATCTCAGATCAATCAGCCCCAGCATTTT.